This T cell receptor beta chain was sequenced in a study of OX40 agonist ivuxolimab in advanced cancers. The repertoire was sequenced with immunoSEQ multiplex PCR; TCRdb's copy has only in-frame clones and lacks some. The sample includes approximately 68,000 clones, 80% to 95% of them seen just once. The germline gives CDR1 WNHNN, CDR2 SYGVQD (reference sequence). The CDR3 is 13 residues long. The V gene lost 0 bases and the J gene lost 8 bases, with 7 bases spanning the gap. The J gene is TRBJ1-4, the V gene TRBV10-1; D remains unclear. This TCR was recovered from an adult with an advanced solid tumor such as melanoma, head and neck, liver or kidney cancer. The sample here was CD4+ or CD8+ T cells sorted from blood, taken in a trial of the OX40 agonist ivuxolimab. The CDR3 bases are TGCGCCAGCAGTGAGTCGACGGGGGAAAAACTGTTTTTT. It is translated as CASSESTGEKLFF.